This is a list of T cell receptor beta chains from one sample in a study of blood T cell repertoires in COVID-19. Measured with immunoSEQ multiplex PCR; TCRdb has only the in-frame clones, and not every one. The table shows tens of thousands of clones, with around 85% occurring only once. The sequencing sample was made of peripheral blood. The source of these receptors is a woman older than 75 with COVID-19, enrolled during active disease. CDR3s include the opening cysteine and the closing phenylalanine or tryptophan. The D gene is left open where the match is weak. Some rows mark clone size as missing; the rest say once, few, many or name a class of expanded clone.

CDR3 length	V gene	clone size	D gene	J gene	CDR3 DNA	CDR3 protein
14	TRBV18	-	-	TRBJ1-6	TGTGCCAGCTCACCAAATAACGGGAATTCACCCCTCCACTTT	CASSPNNGNSPLHF
16	TRBV19	-	TRBD2	TRBJ2-3	TGTGCCAGTAGTATGTCACCTAGCGGAACCACAGATACGCAGTATTTT	CASSMSPSGTTDTQYF
16	TRBV19	-	TRBD2	TRBJ2-1	TGTGCCAGTAGTACTAAGAGACTAGCGGGGGGCAATGAGCAGTTCTTC	CASSTKRLAGGNEQFF
13	TRBV6-2/TRBV6-3	few	-	TRBJ2-7	TGTGCCAGCAGTTACCGGGGTGCCTACGAGCAGTACTTC	CASSYRGAYEQYF
12	TRBV3-1/TRBV3-2	-	TRBD2	TRBJ2-3	TGTGCCAGCAGCCAAGAGAGAGGGACTAGGTATTTT	CASSQERGTRYF
17	TRBV5-4	-	TRBD2	TRBJ2-1	TGTGCCAGCAGCCCAGCGGGGGCCCCCTCTGGCTACAATGAGCAGTTCTTC	CASSPAGAPSGYNEQFF
15	TRBV2	-	-	TRBJ1-5	TGTGCCAGCAGTGAATTGGGGATTGCGGGTCAGCCCCAGCATTTT	CASSELGIAGQPQHF
14	TRBV7-8	-	-	TRBJ2-7	TGTGCCAGCAGCCCTAGCCGACTTTTTTACGAGCAGTACTTC	CASSPSRLFYEQYF
15	TRBV7-3	-	TRBD2	TRBJ2-1	TGTGCCAGCAGCCCCGTAGCGGGAGGGGTCAATGAGCAGTTCTTC	CASSPVAGGVNEQFF
13	TRBV6-5	-	TRBD1	TRBJ1-1	TGTGCCAGCCGGACAGGGGTGAACACTGAAGCTTTCTTT	CASRTGVNTEAFF
16	TRBV6-1	-	-	TRBJ2-7	TGTGCCAGCAGTGAGAGCGTTCAGGGGACCTACTACGAGCAGTACTTC	CASSESVQGTYYEQYF
14	TRBV2	-	-	TRBJ2-3	TGTGCCAGCAGTGGGCAGGGCGGCACAGATACGCAGTATTTT	CASSGQGGTDTQYF
14	TRBV5-1	once	-	TRBJ2-1	TGCGCCAGCAGCTTCCGGGGGTCCTACAATGAGCAGTTCTTC	CASSFRGSYNEQFF
14	TRBV10-1	few	TRBD2	TRBJ2-1	TGCGCCAGCAGTAGGACTAGCGGGAGTGGTGAGCAGTTCTTC	CASSRTSGSGEQFF
17	TRBV11-2	-	-	TRBJ2-7	TGTGCCAGCAGCCGGGGAAGTTTAGGATCCGAGGGCTACGAGCAGTACTTC	CASSRGSLGSEGYEQYF
14	TRBV7-9	-	-	TRBJ1-1	TGTGCCAGCAGCTTGATGGGGGCGGACACTGAAGCTTTCTTT	CASSLMGADTEAFF
14	TRBV6-1	-	TRBD1	TRBJ1-2	TGTGCCAGCAGGGAGACAGGGGGCAACTATGGCTACACCTTC	CASRETGGNYGYTF
16	TRBV28	-	-	TRBJ2-7	TGTGCCAGCAGTATACACGGGACTCCCAAACTGAACGAGCAGTACTTC	CASSIHGTPKLNEQYF
14	TRBV11-3	-	-	TRBJ2-1	TGTGCCAGCAGCTCAGGCCCGGGGTCCGGTGAGCAGTTCTTC	CASSSGPGSGEQFF
14	TRBV7-9	once	TRBD1	TRBJ2-7	TGTGCCAGCAGCATCTCCGGGACAGGGTACGAGCAGTACTTC	CASSISGTGYEQYF
15	TRBV6-4	-	-	TRBJ2-1	TGTGCCAGCAGTGACTCCCCGACAGAATACAATGAGCAGTTCTTC	CASSDSPTEYNEQFF
13	TRBV19	-	TRBD1	TRBJ1-1	TGTGCCAGTTTGGACAGGGAGTACACTGAAGCTTTCTTT	CASLDREYTEAFF
12	TRBV7-9	-	-	TRBJ1-3	TGTGCCAGCGGGCCGGGGGGCAACACCATATATTTT	CASGPGGNTIYF